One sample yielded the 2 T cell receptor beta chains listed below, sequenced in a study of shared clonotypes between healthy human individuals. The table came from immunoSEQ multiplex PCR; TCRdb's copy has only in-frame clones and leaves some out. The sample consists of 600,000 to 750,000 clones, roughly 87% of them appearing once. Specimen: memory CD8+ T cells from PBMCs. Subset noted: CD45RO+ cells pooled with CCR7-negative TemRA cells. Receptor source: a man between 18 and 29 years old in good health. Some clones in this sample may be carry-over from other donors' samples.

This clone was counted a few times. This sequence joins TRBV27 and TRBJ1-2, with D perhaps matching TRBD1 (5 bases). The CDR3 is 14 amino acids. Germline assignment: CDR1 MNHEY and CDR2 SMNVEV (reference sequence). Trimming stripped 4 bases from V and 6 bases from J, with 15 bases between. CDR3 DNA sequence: TGTGCCAGCAGTTCGGGCAGGGAGGTACATGGCTACACCTTC. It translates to CASSSGREVHGYTF.

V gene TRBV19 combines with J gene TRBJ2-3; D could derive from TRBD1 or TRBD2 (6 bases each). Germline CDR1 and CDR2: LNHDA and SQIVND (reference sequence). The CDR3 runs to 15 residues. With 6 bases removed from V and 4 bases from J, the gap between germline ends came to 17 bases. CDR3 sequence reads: CASSGTPSGADTQYF. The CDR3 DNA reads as TGTGCCAGTAGCGGGACTCCCTCAGGGGCAGATACGCAGTATTTT.